This is a list of T cell receptor beta chains from one sample in a study of tumor-infiltrating lymphocytes in localized non-small cell lung cancer. Assay: immunoSEQ multiplex PCR; the TCRdb copy retains only in-frame clones and omits some. The profile covers about 14,000 clones, with 82% appearing a single time and roughly a fifth taken by the ten largest. Sample: lung tumor tissue. These receptors came from a human donor with non-small cell lung cancer. The CDR3 runs from the conserved cysteine through the conserved F or W. A D gene is named only where the DNA matches it firmly. Clone size is stated in some rows and not others, as once, few, many or a class when expanded.

clone_size j_call d_call v_call cdr3_aa cdr3_nt
NA TRBJ1-4 NA TRBV5-1 CASSLGLAQANEKLFF TGCGCCAGCAGCTTGGGCTTGGCGCAGGCTAATGAAAAACTGTTTTTT
once TRBJ2-2 NA TRBV10-3 CATQTPRAGDTGELFF TGTGCCACCCAAACTCCCCGGGCCGGAGACACCGGGGAGCTGTTTTTT
NA TRBJ1-3 NA TRBV6-1 CASADGVSGNTIYF TGTGCCAGTGCGGACGGGGTCTCTGGAAACACCATATATTTT
NA TRBJ2-2 NA TRBV6-1 CASSAAAVSGELFF TGTGCCAGCAGTGCGGCCGCGGTCTCCGGGGAGCTGTTTTTT
NA TRBJ2-5 NA TRBV6-5 CASSLTGWETQYF TGTGCCAGCAGCCTGACAGGTTGGGAGACCCAGTACTTC
large TRBJ1-2 TRBD1 TRBV29-1 CSVLEQGAGGYTF TGCAGCGTCCTCGAACAGGGGGCGGGGGGCTACACCTTC
NA TRBJ2-3 TRBD2 TRBV18 CASSISQAGADTQYF TGTGCCAGCTCTATATCCCAAGCGGGGGCGGATACGCAGTATTTT
NA TRBJ2-7 TRBD2 TRBV18 CASSPGLAQTGEQYF TGTGCCAGCTCACCGGGACTAGCGCAAACCGGGGAGCAGTACTTC
NA TRBJ2-5 TRBD2 TRBV9 CASSAYSGGGETQYF TGTGCCAGCAGCGCCTATAGCGGGGGAGGAGAGACCCAGTACTTC
NA TRBJ2-2 TRBD1 TRBV7-8 CASSLAFGTGKNTGELFF TGTGCCAGCAGCCTTGCCTTCGGGACAGGGAAGAACACCGGGGAGCTGTTTTTT
NA TRBJ1-6 TRBD1 TRBV10-3 CAIRDRVDSPLHF TGTGCCATCAGAGACAGGGTGGATTCACCCCTCCACTTT
NA TRBJ1-3 NA TRBV30 CAWNRGERNTIYF TGTGCCTGGAATAGGGGGGAGAGAAACACCATATATTTT
NA TRBJ1-2 NA TRBV7-6 CASSLANVGYGYTF TGTGCCAGCAGCTTAGCGAATGTGGGCTATGGCTACACCTTC
NA TRBJ2-5 TRBD2 TRBV4-2 CASSQGTSGQETQYF TGTGCCAGCAGCCAAGGAACTAGCGGTCAAGAGACCCAGTACTTC
NA TRBJ2-5 NA TRBV6-5 CASSYSQESETQYF TGTGCCAGCAGTTACTCGCAGGAATCAGAGACCCAGTACTTC
NA TRBJ2-3 NA TRBV4-1 CASSQGWGLADTQYF TGCGCCAGCAGCCAAGGATGGGGCCTTGCAGATACGCAGTATTTT
NA TRBJ2-1 NA TRBV7-2 CASSLGTAEQFF TGTGCCAGCAGCTTAGGGACAGCCGAGCAGTTCTTC